This passage covers 2 T cell receptor beta chains from one sample sequenced in a study of blood T cells in healthy people across ages. With a J-beta primer mix and a sample-barcoded 5' primer, a second PCR ran about 6 to 11 cycles. In TCRdb, the 5' RACE reads were re-called with MiXCR into one record per CDR3 protein. The sample lists fewer than 950,000 distinct CDR3 sequences; 35% to 40% were seen once. The sample consisted of blood. These receptors were obtained from a man in his late teens or twenties in good health.

This sequence joins TRBV27 and TRBJ1-2; the match to TRBD1 covers 9 bases. J gave up 6 bases and V 3 bases, and 8 bases lay outside the gene matches. CDR3 size: 15 residues. Germline-derived CDR1 and CDR2 are MNHEY and SMNVEV (reference sequence). CDR3 bases: TGTGCCAGCAGTTTGCGTCCGGGACAGGGACATGGCTACACCTTC. It specifies CASSLRPGQGHGYTF.

The chain couples TRBV5-1 to TRBJ1-1, with a weak D call TRBD1 (6 bases). The CDR3 is 14 amino acids. Germline-derived CDR1 and CDR2 are SGHRS and YFSETQ. Trimming stripped 3 bases from V and 3 bases from J, with 12 bases between. CDR3 nucleotides: TGCGCCAGCAGCTATACAGGGCGGGACACTGAAGCTTTCTTT. Translating gives CASSYTGRDTEAFF.